This T cell receptor (beta chain) emerged from a study of identical twins. Note on this clonotype: Its antigen remains unidentified.

With 6 bases clipped from V and 5 bases from J, the junction kept 9 bases outside the gene matches. The CDR3 is 14 amino acids. The germline V gene encodes CDR1 MDHEN and CDR2 SYDVKM. Study-wide results and caveats: Abundant beta clonotypes from cord blood had fewer insertions, unlike memory repertoires, which showed none. The presence of invariant MAIT and iNKT cells could partly confound analyses of zero-insertion sequences.

cDNA molecules carried unique molecular identifiers, and template switching added a universal primer site. TCRdb re-derived calls from the 5' RACE reads in MiXCR, one entry per CDR3 protein. The sample consists of around 490,000 distinct CDR3 sequences, 20% to 25% of them appearing once. This sample was also put to use in a study of yellow fever vaccine responses in identical twins. That publication notes: Twins' vaccine T cell response reportedly gave the appearance of partial convergence and partial personalization.

This chain joins TRBV28 and TRBJ2-7, with 8 bases aligning to TRBD1. This clonotype was sampled from a woman between 18 and 29 years old in good health. Sequenced sample: CD4+ T cells sorted from blood. CDR3 DNA sequence: TGTGCCAGCAGCACAGGGGGTAGGGTTCACGAGCAGTACTTC. Protein: CASSTGGRVHEQYF.